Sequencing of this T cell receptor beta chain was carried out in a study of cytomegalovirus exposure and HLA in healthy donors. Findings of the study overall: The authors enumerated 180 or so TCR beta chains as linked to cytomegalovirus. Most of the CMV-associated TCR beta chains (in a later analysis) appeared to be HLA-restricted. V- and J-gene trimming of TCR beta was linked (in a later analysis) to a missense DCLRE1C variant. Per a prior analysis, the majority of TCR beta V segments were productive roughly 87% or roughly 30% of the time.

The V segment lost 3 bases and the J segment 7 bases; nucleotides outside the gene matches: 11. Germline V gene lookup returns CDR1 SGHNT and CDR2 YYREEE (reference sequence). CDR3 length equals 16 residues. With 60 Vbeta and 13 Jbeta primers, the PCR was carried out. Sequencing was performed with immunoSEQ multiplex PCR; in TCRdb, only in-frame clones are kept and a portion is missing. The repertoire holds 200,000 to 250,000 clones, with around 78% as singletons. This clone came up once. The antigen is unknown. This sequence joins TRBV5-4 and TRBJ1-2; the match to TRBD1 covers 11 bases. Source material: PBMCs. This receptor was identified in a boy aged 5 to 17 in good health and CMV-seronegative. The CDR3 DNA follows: TGTGCCAGCAGCTGGACAGGGGGCGCGTTAGAAAGTGGCTACACCTTC. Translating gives CASSWTGGALESGYTF.